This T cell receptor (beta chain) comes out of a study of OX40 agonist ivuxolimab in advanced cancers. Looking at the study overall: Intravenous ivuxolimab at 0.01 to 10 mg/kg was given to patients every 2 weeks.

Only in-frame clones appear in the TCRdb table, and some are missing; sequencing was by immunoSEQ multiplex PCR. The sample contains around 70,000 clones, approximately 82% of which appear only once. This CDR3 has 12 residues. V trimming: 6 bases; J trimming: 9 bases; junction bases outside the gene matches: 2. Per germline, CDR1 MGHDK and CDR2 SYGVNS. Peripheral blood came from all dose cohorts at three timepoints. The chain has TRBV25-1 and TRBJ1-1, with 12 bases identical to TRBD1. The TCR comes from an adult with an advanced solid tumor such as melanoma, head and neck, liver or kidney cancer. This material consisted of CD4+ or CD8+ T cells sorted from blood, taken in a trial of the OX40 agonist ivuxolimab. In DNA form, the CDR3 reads TGTGCCAGCAGCGGGACAGGGGGCCAAGCTTTCTTT. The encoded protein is CASSGTGGQAFF.